These 14 T cell receptor beta chains were sequenced from one sample in a study of T cells in Graves' hyperthyroidism and ophthalmopathy. Researchers took RNA transcripts and amplified the TCR beta CDR3 regions from them. Carried out on the TCR CDR3, a first-round RT-PCR used the HTBI primer set. One entry per CDR3 protein, called by TCRdb with MiXCR from the multiplex PCR reads. The profile covers around 530,000 distinct CDR3 sequences, with more than 15% appearing a single time and under 20% taken by the ten largest. The source material was blood. The origin of the receptors is a woman aged 18-29 years with Graves' ophthalmopathy.

The chain employs TRBV30 and TRBJ1-1, with TRBD1 as a possible D gene (6 bases). This CDR3 has 14 amino acids. CDR1 and CDR2 (germline): GTSNPN, SVGIG (reference sequence). The V end was cut by 4 bases, the J end by 4 bases, with 16 bases between. The CDR3 nucleotides are TGTGCCTGGATTAGAGGGGGGTCGGGCACTGAAGCTTTCTTT. The encoded protein is CAWIRGGSGTEAFF. The variable domain in full, with the rest retrieved from reference TRBV30 and TRBJ1-1, is SQTIHQWPATLVQPVGSPLSLECTVEGTSNPNLYWYRQAAGRGLQLLFYSVGIGQISSEVPQNLSASRPQDRQFILSSKKLLLSDSGFYLCAWIRGGSGTEAFFGQGTRLTVV.

This clonotype was recorded once. The chain recombines TRBV3-1 with TRBJ1-6; tentatively, D is TRBD1 (6 bases). Per the germline V gene, CDR1 is LGHDT and CDR2 is YNNKEL (reference sequence). The CDR3 is 15 amino acids. The V end was cut by 2 bases, the J end by 10 bases, with 15 bases between. CDR3 nucleotide sequence: TGTGCCAGCAGCCAAAGCGGGACAAGTTACTCACCCCTCCACTTT. As protein: CASSQSGTSYSPLHF.

This clonotype was seen ten or more times. The gene calls are TRBV6-2 or TRBV6-3 and TRBJ2-2; 8 bases align to TRBD2. Germline CDR1 reads MNHEY; CDR2 reads SVGEGT. V was clipped by 8 bases and J by 2 bases; unmatched bases: 7. The CDR3 contains 15 residues. CDR3 sequence reads: CASRGGLDNTGELFF. In nucleotides, the CDR3 is TGTGCCAGCCGCGGGGGGCTCGACAACACCGGGGAGCTGTTTTTT.

This clonotype was picked up a small number of times. This chain connects TRBV9 to TRBJ1-1; 8 nucleotides match TRBD1. Germline V CDR1 and CDR2: SGDLS, YYNGEE. The CDR3 runs to 16 residues. The V segment lost 4 bases and the J segment 6 bases; nucleotides outside the gene matches: 14. The CDR3, as DNA: TGTGCCAGCAGCCCCGATGACAGGGGAGAATACTCTGAAGCTTTCTTT. It is translated as CASSPDDRGEYSEAFF.

This clonotype has at least ten counts. The rearrangement joins TRBV5-6 to TRBJ1-1; D call uncertain. CDR1 is SGHDT, CDR2 YYEEEE, per germline. V lost 0 bases, J lost 0 bases, and 6 bases lay in between. The CDR3 covers 14 residues. CDR3 sequence (DNA): TGTGCCAGCAGCTTGGAGGTAGTGAACACTGAAGCTTTCTTT. It codes for CASSLEVVNTEAFF.

In this sample, this clonotype turned up many times. V and J are TRBV20-1 and TRBJ2-3, with D perhaps TRBD1 or TRBD2 (5 bases each). The V gene's germline CDR1 is DFQATT and CDR2 SNEGSKA (reference sequence). V was trimmed by 6 bases and J by 5 bases, leaving 18 bases between them. The length of the CDR3 is 14 residues. The CDR3 protein is CSARDPFVEDTQYF. CDR3 DNA: TGCAGTGCCAGGGACCCATTTGTAGAAGATACGCAGTATTTT.

This clonotype was recorded many times. The chain carries TRBV11-2 and TRBJ2-3; D may correspond to TRBD1 or TRBD2 (5 bases each). V dropped 4 bases and J dropped 7 bases, with 9 bases sitting between them. The length of the CDR3 is 12 residues. The germline V gene encodes CDR1 SGHAT and CDR2 FQNNGV. The CDR3 DNA sequence: TGTGCCAGCAGCTCCCCGGGACATACGCAGTATTTT. This gives the protein CASSSPGHTQYF.

This clonotype was seen only a few times. The chain couples TRBV3-1 to TRBJ1-2; no definite D call. Looked up from germline, CDR1 is LGHDT and CDR2 is YNNKEL (reference sequence). This CDR3 is 12 amino acids long. V lost 1 base to trimming and J lost 7 bases, with 7 bases between them. This chain's CDR3 is CASSQGVFGYTF. In DNA, the CDR3 is TGTGCCAGCAGCCAAGGGGTGTTTGGCTACACCTTC.

Points on this clonotype: One base away lies a much larger clone, so this may be a sequencing read error. CDR3 sequence (DNA): TGTGCCAGCAGTGAAGAAGAGATACCCAATTCACCCCTCCACTTT. This encodes CASSEEEIPNSPLHF. The chain links TRBV2 to TRBJ1-6; D remains unclear. The CDR3 contains 15 residues. The germline V and J ends were trimmed by 1 base and 7 bases, with 11 bases remaining between them. Germline loops: CDR1 SNHLY, CDR2 FYNNEI.

Remarks on this clonotype: At one end the junction does not follow the germline gene, possibly because of a read error. CDR3 region: CATSRDKGLGYGYTF. For the CDR3, the DNA is TGTGCCACTAGCAGAGATAAGGGCCTGGGCTATGGCTACACCTTC. This rearrangement joins TRBV15 to TRBJ1-2; no clear D gene. This CDR3 region has 15 residues. Per germline, CDR1 LNHNV and CDR2 YYDKDF (reference sequence).

The chain carries TRBV6-1 and TRBJ2-2; TRBD2 matches at 10 bases. Germline V gene data show CDR1 as MNHNS and CDR2 as SASEGT. CDR3 length: 17 amino acids. V gave up 5 bases and J gave up 5 bases; unmatched junction bases: 11. CDR3 in DNA: TGTGCCAGCAGTACGGGGACTAGCGCCCCGCGAACCGGGGAGCTGTTTTTT. Residues: CASSTGTSAPRTGELFF.

The DNA of the CDR3 is TGTGCCACCAGTGATCGAGTGAACACTGAAGCTTTCTTT. Translation: CATSDRVNTEAFF. This chain uses TRBV24-1 with TRBJ1-1; D uncertain. The ends were cut back, 3 bases at V and 0 bases at J, with 4 bases in the middle. Germline-derived CDR1 and CDR2 are KGHDR and SFDVKD. The length of the CDR3 is 13 residues.

V usage is TRBV4-1 and J usage is TRBJ2-7; 8 bases are a match to TRBD2. The germline CDR1 and CDR2 sequences are MGHRA and YSYEKL. This CDR3 is built from 17 residues. The ends lost 3 bases at V and 0 bases at J; junction bases unmatched: 10. The CDR3 bases are TGCGCCAGCAGCCATCCACGGGGGGGGCGGTACTCCTACGAGCAGTACTTC. Translation: CASSHPRGGRYSYEQYF.

This clonotype was counted only a few times. The chain recombines TRBV3-1 with TRBJ2-7, with TRBD1 matching over 7 bases. After removal of 0 bases from V and 2 bases from J, the junction contained 7 bases not matched to a gene. Germline V lookup: CDR1 LGHDT, CDR2 YNNKEL (reference sequence). CDR3 size: 16 residues. This CDR3 is CASSQDTRQGAYEQYF. The CDR3 DNA reads TGTGCCAGCAGCCAAGATACTAGGCAGGGGGCCTACGAGCAGTACTTC.